A selection of T cell receptor beta chains follows, all from one sample in a study of T-cell reconstitution after alpha-beta-depleted transplantation in children. TCRdb fed the PCR reads into MiXCR, producing one record per CDR3 protein. The data contain approximately 500,000 distinct CDR3 sequences, 25% to 30% of them singletons. The specimen comprised PBMCs, sampled before TCRalphabeta/CD19-depleted stem cell transplant. These receptors all stem from a boy younger than two with Wiskott-Aldrich syndrome, due to receive a stem cell transplant. Both conserved end residues are part of each CDR3. A D gene is named only where the DNA matches it firmly. Clone size, where shown, is once, few, many, or a class for clones that have expanded.

J gene | V gene | clone size | D gene | CDR3 protein | CDR3 DNA
TRBJ2-1 | TRBV12-3/TRBV12-4 | few | TRBD2 | CASCPGTSGYNEQFF | TGTGCCAGCTGCCCCGGGACTAGCGGCTACAATGAGCAGTTCTTC
TRBJ2-2 | TRBV6-1 | few | - | CASSGGLTGELFF | TGTGCCAGCAGTGGAGGGTTGACCGGGGAGCTGTTTTTT
TRBJ1-6 | TRBV4-1 | few | - | CASSPTPTGYNSPLHF | TGCGCCAGCAGCCCAACCCCGACCGGTTACAATTCACCCCTCCACTTT
TRBJ1-1 | TRBV7-2 | - | - | CASSFIKRAPEAFF | TGTGCCAGCAGCTTTATAAAAAGGGCACCTGAAGCTTTCTTT
TRBJ2-1 | TRBV11-1 | - | - | CASSLGDLSHGEQFF | TGTGCCAGCAGCTTAGGTGACCTTTCTCATGGCGAGCAGTTCTTC
TRBJ2-2 | TRBV12-3/TRBV12-4 | few | TRBD1 | CASSPGQGRDGELFF | TGTGCCAGCAGTCCGGGACAGGGTCGTGACGGGGAGCTGTTTTTT
TRBJ2-5 | TRBV27 | few | TRBD1 | CASSPYRGQGQETQYF | TGTGCCAGCAGTCCCTATAGAGGACAGGGCCAAGAGACCCAGTACTTC
TRBJ2-7 | TRBV13 | few | TRBD2 | CASSFLLTREGRYEQYF | TGTGCCAGCAGCTTCTTACTCACGCGGGAGGGCCGCTACGAGCAGTACTTC
TRBJ2-5 | TRBV20-1 | few | - | CSARTGGIRKTQYF | TGCAGTGCGCGGACTGGGGGGATCCGGAAGACCCAGTACTTC
TRBJ1-6 | TRBV20-1 | - | TRBD1 | CSASLRGGTGGSHF | TGCAGTGCTAGTCTTAGGGGGGGGACAGGCGGCTCCCACTTT
TRBJ2-7 | TRBV7-9 | - | - | CASSFMTPFEQYF | TGTGCCAGCAGCTTTATGACACCTTTCGAGCAGTACTTC
TRBJ2-1 | TRBV12-3/TRBV12-4 | few | - | CASSLSGGGISFLSSYNEQFF | TGTGCCAGCAGTTTGTCTGGTGGGGGGATTTCTTTCTTGAGCTCCTACAATGAGCAGTTCTTC
TRBJ2-7 | TRBV6-6 | - | - | CASSYSTSYEQYF | TGTGCCAGCAGTTATAGTACCTCCTACGAGCAGTACTTC
TRBJ2-3 | TRBV9 | - | TRBD2 | CASSAGTSGRKSTDTQYF | TGTGCCAGCAGCGCCGGGACTAGCGGGAGGAAAAGCACAGATACGCAGTATTTT
TRBJ2-2 | TRBV3-1 | - | - | CASSQGGGAYSGELFF | TGTGCCAGCAGCCAAGGTGGGGGTGCTTACTCCGGGGAGCTGTTTTTT
TRBJ1-3 | TRBV12-3/TRBV12-4 | - | - | CASRVQGNTIYF | TGTGCCAGCAGGGTACAGGGAAACACCATATATTTT
TRBJ2-2 | TRBV9 | many | - | CASSPQTGANTGELFF | TGTGCCAGCAGCCCCCAGACAGGAGCGAACACCGGGGAGCTGTTTTTT
TRBJ2-7 | TRBV12-3/TRBV12-4 | - | TRBD2 | CASSPISGSSHEQYF | TGTGCCAGCAGTCCAATAAGCGGGAGTTCCCACGAGCAGTACTTC
TRBJ2-2 | TRBV29-1 | - | - | CSVGAGRGPTGELFF | TGCAGCGTTGGGGCGGGACGGGGACCCACCGGGGAGCTGTTTTTT
TRBJ1-1 | TRBV7-9 | - | TRBD1 | CASSFGGQRETAFF | TGTGCCAGCAGCTTCGGGGGACAGAGGGAGACCGCTTTCTTT
TRBJ2-7 | TRBV27 | few | - | CASSRQLSSYEQYF | TGTGCCAGCAGTCGACAGTTAAGCTCCTACGAGCAGTACTTC
TRBJ2-5 | TRBV5-1 | few | TRBD2 | CASSHGSTSGQETQYF | TGCGCCAGCAGCCATGGATCGACTAGCGGACAAGAGACCCAGTACTTC
TRBJ1-2 | TRBV7-9 | many | - | CASSDRTAYGYTF | TGTGCCAGCAGCGACCGGACAGCTTATGGCTACACCTTC
TRBJ1-2 | TRBV5-8 | few | - | CASSCYGGEDYGYTF | TGTGCCAGCAGCTGCTACGGGGGGGAAGACTATGGCTACACCTTC
TRBJ2-7 | TRBV7-8 | - | - | CASSLEDRAYEQYF | TGTGCCAGCAGCTTAGAGGACAGAGCCTACGAGCAGTACTTC
TRBJ1-4 | TRBV4-1 | - | - | CASSIGGPGEKLFF | TGCGCCAGCAGCATTGGGGGGCCAGGTGAAAAACTGTTTTTT
TRBJ2-7 | TRBV18 | - | - | CASSPTGRADEQYF | TGTGCCAGCTCACCAACAGGCCGAGCAGACGAGCAGTACTTC
TRBJ1-5 | TRBV2 | - | - | CASSEPENQPQHF | TGTGCCAGCAGTGAACCAGAGAATCAGCCCCAGCATTTT
TRBJ2-7 | TRBV20-1 | - | TRBD1 | CSAPRGLHEQYF | TGCAGTGCTCCTAGGGGGCTCCACGAGCAGTACTTC
TRBJ2-1 | TRBV30 | - | TRBD2 | CAWTSGNEQFF | TGTGCCTGGACTAGCGGCAATGAGCAGTTCTTC
TRBJ2-7 | TRBV10-3 | - | TRBD1 | CAISESGTGTYEQYF | TGTGCCATCAGCGAATCCGGGACAGGGACTTACGAGCAGTACTTC
TRBJ2-4 | TRBV19 | few | TRBD2 | CASSLQLAGGAKNIQYF | TGTGCCAGTAGTCTACAACTAGCGGGAGGTGCCAAAAACATTCAGTACTTC
TRBJ2-7 | TRBV20-1 | - | - | CSPHPSYEQYF | TGCAGTCCGCATCCTTCCTACGAGCAGTACTTC
TRBJ2-1 | TRBV6-5 | - | TRBD2 | CASSYSGNNHGQFF | TGTGCCAGCAGTTATAGCGGGAATAATCACGGGCAGTTCTTC
TRBJ2-7 | TRBV5-1 | few | - | CASSQTGVSYEQYF | TGCGCCAGCAGCCAGACCGGGGTTTCCTACGAGCAGTACTTC
TRBJ2-1 | TRBV5-1 | - | - | CASSLFGWPYNEQFF | TGCGCCAGCAGCTTGTTCGGTTGGCCCTACAATGAGCAGTTCTTC
TRBJ2-5 | TRBV5-6 | few | - | CASSFYLQETQYF | TGTGCCAGCAGCTTCTACCTCCAAGAGACCCAGTACTTC
TRBJ1-2 | TRBV6-1 | few | - | CASSPAGDNYGYTF | TGTGCCAGCAGTCCGGCTGGGGACAACTATGGCTACACCTTC
TRBJ2-4 | TRBV12-3/TRBV12-4 | - | - | CASSLTRDIQYF | TGTGCCAGCAGTTTAACCCGGGACATTCAGTACTTC
TRBJ2-7 | TRBV20-1 | - | TRBD2 | CSARGAFGTSGPSYEQYF | TGCAGTGCTAGAGGGGCGTTCGGGACTAGCGGGCCCTCCTACGAGCAGTACTTC
TRBJ2-5 | TRBV19 | - | TRBD1 | CASSIRTGALQETQYF | TGTGCCAGTAGTATTCGGACAGGGGCCCTTCAAGAGACCCAGTACTTC